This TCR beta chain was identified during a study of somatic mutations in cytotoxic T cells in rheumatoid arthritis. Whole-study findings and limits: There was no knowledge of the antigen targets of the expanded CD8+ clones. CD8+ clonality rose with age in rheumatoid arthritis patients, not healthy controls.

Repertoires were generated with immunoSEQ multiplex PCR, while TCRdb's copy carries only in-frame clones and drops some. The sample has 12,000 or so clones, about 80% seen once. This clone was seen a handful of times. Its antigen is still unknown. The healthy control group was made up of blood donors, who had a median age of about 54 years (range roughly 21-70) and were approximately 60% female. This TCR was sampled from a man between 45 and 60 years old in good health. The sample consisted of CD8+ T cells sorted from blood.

The CDR3 nucleotides read TGTGCCAGCAGTTCCCTTAAGTACACTGAAGCTTTCTTT. Its protein product is CASSSLKYTEAFF. This chain connects TRBV28 to TRBJ1-1; D gene uncertain. The V end lost 4 bases, the J end lost 3 bases, and 9 bases lay between the germline ends. Looked up from germline, CDR1 is MDHEN and CDR2 is SYDVKM. CDR3 length equals 13 residues.